This TCR beta chain comes out of a study of T cells in Graves' hyperthyroidism and ophthalmopathy. Overall study results and limits: Prediction of ophthalmopathy progression came a median around 6 months pre-onset.

Amplified TCR beta CDR3 regions derived from RNA transcripts. The study used the HTBI primer set for a first-round RT-PCR of the TCR CDR3. Each CDR3 protein gets one entry after TCRdb re-called the multiplex PCR reads with MiXCR. The sample carries 530,000 or so distinct CDR3 sequences, around 24% recorded once. The study excluded patients with uncontrolled infection, other autoimmune disease, pregnancy or lactation. This clonotype was found many times. Its specificity is not known. The germline gives CDR1 MGHRA, CDR2 YSYEKL. This CDR3 contains 11 residues. Trimming removed 3 bases from V and 3 bases from J, with 3 bases in between.

The source is a woman younger than 45 with Graves' ophthalmopathy. The V call is TRBV4-1, the J call TRBJ2-7; D gene uncertain. The sample taken for sequencing was blood. The CDR3 spells CASSHYYEQYF. The CDR3 region has the DNA TGCGCCAGCAGCCACTACTACGAGCAGTACTTC.